The 25 T cell receptor beta chains reported below all come from one sample, sequenced in a study of T cell responses to AZD1222 COVID-19 vaccine. The assay was immunoSEQ multiplex PCR, and TCRdb's table has in-frame clones only and misses some. This table holds roughly 130,000 clones, about 90% found once. The source was peripheral blood, collected 28 days after the second dose of the MenACWY control vaccine. These receptors all come from an adult who received the MenACWY meningococcal vaccine as a control.

The CDR3 region is CASSQDGTGELFF. The DNA for the CDR3 is TGTGCCAGCAGCCAAGACGGAACCGGGGAGCTGTTTTTT. V usage is TRBV3-1 (or the pseudogene TRBV3-2) and J usage is TRBJ2-2; no reliable D call. Per the germline V gene, CDR1 is LGHDT and CDR2 is YNNKEL (reference sequence). Trimming removed 0 bases at V and 5 bases at J, with 4 bases between. The CDR3 length is 13 residues.

The chain recombines TRBV7-9 with TRBJ1-1; possibly TRBD1 for D (6 bases). V was shortened by 1 base and J by 4 bases, with 10 bases between the two germline ends. The CDR3 is made up of 14 amino acids. Germline V gives CDR1 SEHNR, CDR2 FQNEAQ (reference sequence). CDR3 nucleotide sequence: TGTGCCAGCAGCTTAGGGGGGCAGGGCACTGAAGCTTTCTTT. Translated, it gives CASSLGGQGTEAFF.

This sequence joins TRBV7-2 and TRBJ2-7; D not resolved. The CDR3 has 13 residues. V was trimmed by 4 bases and J by 2 bases, leaving 9 bases between them. Germline CDR1 is SGHTA and CDR2 is FQGNSA. This CDR3 is CASSYSSTYEQYF. CDR3 nucleotide sequence: TGTGCCAGCAGCTACTCCTCCACCTACGAGCAGTACTTC.

The chain couples TRBV5-1 to TRBJ2-5; D is perhaps TRBD1 (7 bases). V was clipped by 0 bases and J by 1 base, with 13 bases between them. CDR1 and CDR2 from the germline V gene are SGHRS and YFSETQ. The CDR3 runs to 16 residues. The CDR3 sequence: CASSLGGGTVQETQYF. DNA for the CDR3: TGCGCCAGCAGCTTGGGGGGCGGGACAGTCCAAGAGACCCAGTACTTC.

V is TRBV24-1 and J is TRBJ2-1; the D gene could be TRBD1 or TRBD2 (6 bases each). This CDR3 spans 15 amino acids. Germline CDR1 and CDR2: KGHDR and SFDVKD. V lost 4 bases and J 6 bases, leaving 15 bases between the germline ends. CDR3 protein: CATSDGGHTFNEQFF. The CDR3 DNA follows: TGTGCCACCAGTGACGGGGGCCACACATTCAATGAGCAGTTCTTC.

The chain joins TRBV5-1 to TRBJ2-7; the D gene could be TRBD1 or TRBD2 (7 bases each). Germline CDR1 SGHRS, CDR2 YFSETQ. This CDR3 region has 17 residues. Trimming cost V 4 bases and J 4 bases, with 24 bases left between them. The CDR3 spells CASSPGGGTAEVYEQYF. For the CDR3, the DNA is TGCGCCAGCAGCCCGGGAGGAGGGACAGCGGAGGTGTACGAGCAGTACTTC.

The rearrangement uses TRBV2 and TRBJ2-5, with 7 bases identical to TRBD2. This CDR3 region has 16 residues. V was clipped by 4 bases and J by 12 bases; unmatched bases: 20. CDR1 is SNHLY, CDR2 FYNNEI, per germline. The CDR3 here is CASSVGILATDRREYF. Here the CDR3 DNA reads TGTGCCAGCAGTGTTGGGATACTAGCGACAGACCGGCGGGAGTACTTC. Complete variable domain (other parts from reference TRBV2 and TRBJ2-5): EPEVTQTPSHQVTQMGQEVILRCVPISNHLYFYWYRQILGQKVEFLVSFYNNEISEKSEIFDDQFSVERPDGSNFTLKIRSTKLEDSAMYFCASSVGILATDRREYFGPGTRLLVL.

This clone was found once. This sequence joins TRBV6-5 and TRBJ2-6; TRBD1 matches 8 bases. The V segment lost 6 bases and the J segment 0 bases; nucleotides outside the gene matches: 1. CDR1 is MNHEY and CDR2 is SVGAGI in the germline V gene. The CDR3 is 15 residues long. The DNA of the CDR3 is TGTGCCAGCAGGACAGGGGCCTCTGGGGCCAACGTCCTGACTTTC. Amino acids: CASRTGASGANVLTF.

The gene calls are TRBV6-6 and TRBJ2-3; 12 bases are a match to TRBD2. V trimming: 6 bases; J trimming: 0 bases; junction bases outside the gene matches: 4. Germline loops: CDR1 MNHNY, CDR2 SVGAGI (reference sequence). CDR3 length: 16 residues. The chain's CDR3 is CASRRTSGASTDTQYF. For the CDR3, the DNA is TGTGCCAGCAGACGGACTAGCGGGGCCAGCACAGATACGCAGTATTTT.

J is TRBJ2-3 and V is TRBV10-3; no clear D. Trimming shortened V by 5 bases and J by 2 bases, and 8 bases separated the two germline ends. The CDR3 is 13 amino acids. Germline V gene lookup returns CDR1 ENHRY and CDR2 SYGVKD. The CDR3 region has the DNA TGTGCCATCAGTTGGCAGGCCACAGATACGCAGTATTTT. Amino acids: CAISWQATDTQYF.

The chain has TRBV2 and TRBJ1-1; 7 bases are shared with TRBD1. The CDR3 contains 14 residues. J lost 11 bases, V lost 6 bases, and 15 bases had no gene match. Germline CDR1 and CDR2: SNHLY and FYNNEI. CDR3 in amino acids: CASRSTGVVGGAFF. CDR3 DNA: TGTGCCAGCAGGTCAACAGGGGTCGTGGGTGGGGCTTTCTTT.

This clone occurred once. This chain links TRBV5-5 with TRBJ2-3; no clear D gene. CDR3 length equals 15 residues. Germline V lookup: CDR1 SGHKS, CDR2 YYEKEE (reference sequence). Trimming pared 2 bases from V and 4 bases from J, leaving 14 bases between. The CDR3 here is CASSLGLMAPDTQYF. CDR3 bases: TGTGCCAGCAGCTTAGGCTTGATGGCACCAGATACGCAGTATTTT.

The chain combines TRBV15 with TRBJ1-5, with unresolved D. Trimming removed 0 bases from V and 4 bases from J, with 4 bases in between. The CDR3 totals 13 residues. CDR1 is LNHNV, CDR2 YYDKDF, per germline (reference sequence). CDR3 nucleotide sequence: TGTGCCACCAGCAGAGAAGGGAATCAGCCCCAGCATTTT. It codes for CATSREGNQPQHF.

The chain has TRBV19 and TRBJ1-2; D not resolved. CDR3 length equals 14 residues. Trimming shortened V by 0 bases and J by 8 bases, and 13 bases separated the two germline ends. Per the germline V gene, CDR1 is LNHDA and CDR2 is SQIVND (reference sequence). CDR3 sequence (DNA): TGTGCCAGTAGTATAGATGGCAGTGCTATCGGCTACACCTTC. Amino acids: CASSIDGSAIGYTF.

The chain uses TRBV6-8 and TRBJ2-7, with D perhaps TRBD2 (5 bases). CDR3 size: 16 residues. Trimming left V 7 bases short and J 3 bases short, with 22 bases between. Germline-derived CDR1 and CDR2 are MNHGY and SAAAGT. CDR3 nucleotides: TGTGCCAGCATCCACTCAGCGGACCCAGAAGACTACGAGCAGTACTTC. It yields the protein CASIHSADPEDYEQYF.

The chain employs TRBV15 and TRBJ2-1; maybe TRBD1 (6 bases). The CDR3 runs 16 residues. Germline CDR1 is LNHNV and CDR2 is YYDKDF (reference sequence). V gave up 0 bases and J gave up 0 bases, with 9 bases separating them. In DNA, the CDR3 is TGTGCCACCAGCAGAGATGTGACAGGCTCCTACAATGAGCAGTTCTTC. Protein product: CATSRDVTGSYNEQFF.

V is TRBV7-3 and J is TRBJ2-7, with 9 bases lining up with TRBD1. Germline V CDR1 and CDR2: SGHTA, FQGTGA. The CDR3 spans 16 residues. J lost 0 bases, V lost 5 bases, and 8 bases had no gene match. Here the CDR3 DNA reads TGTGCCAGCAGCCTACAGGGGGCAAAGGGCTCCTACGAGCAGTACTTC. Translation gives CASSLQGAKGSYEQYF.

The chain recombines TRBV21-1 with TRBJ2-2; the table's D call, TRBD2, has no DNA check behind it. TRBV21-1 is noted as a pseudogene. This CDR3 spans 16 amino acids. The CDR3 region is CASSNDPGGNTGELFF. The DNA for the CDR3 is TGTGCCAGCAGCAACGACCCGGGAGGAAACACCGGGGAGCTGTTTTTT.

The rearrangement joins TRBV10-3 to TRBJ1-1; TRBD1 aligns across 7 bases. This CDR3 has 17 residues. Trimming at V came to 4 bases and at J to 8 bases, leaving 19 bases not matched to a gene. Looked up from germline, CDR1 is ENHRY and CDR2 is SYGVKD. The CDR3 nucleotides are TGTGCCATCAGTGCGGCGGGGGTCGGGACAGACGTTCCCGAAGCTTTCTTT. It codes for CAISAAGVGTDVPEAFF.

The J gene is TRBJ1-1, the V gene TRBV28; TRBD1 matches at 9 bases. V was clipped by 5 bases and J by 8 bases; unmatched bases: 6. There are 13 residues in the CDR3. Germline V gene data show CDR1 as MDHEN and CDR2 as SYDVKM. The CDR3 loop is CASSAPGTGEAFF. CDR3 DNA: TGTGCCAGCAGTGCCCCCGGGACAGGGGAAGCTTTCTTT.

J is TRBJ1-1 and V is TRBV28; tentatively, D is TRBD1 (5 bases). The CDR3 runs to 13 residues. Per the germline V gene, CDR1 is MDHEN and CDR2 is SYDVKM. Trimming removed 11 bases from V and 5 bases from J, with 18 bases in between. The DNA for the CDR3 is TGTGCCGCCCAGATCCCCCAGGGTACTGAAGCTTTCTTT. This encodes CAAQIPQGTEAFF.

The chain is built from TRBV24-1 and TRBJ1-5; 10 bases are a match to TRBD1. Germline V gene lookup returns CDR1 KGHDR and CDR2 SFDVKD. Unmatched junction bases numbered 11, after V lost 5 bases and J lost 5 bases. This CDR3 region has 17 residues. DNA for the CDR3: TGTGCCACCAGTGCCCCCACGGGACAGGGGTGGGATCAGCCCCAGCATTTT. It yields the protein CATSAPTGQGWDQPQHF.

The rearrangement joins TRBV6-5 to TRBJ2-2; 9 nucleotides align to TRBD1. Germline V gene data show CDR1 as MNHEY and CDR2 as SVGAGI. V lost 2 bases to trimming and J lost 3 bases; unmatched junction nucleotides: 4. The CDR3 sequence is 16 residues long. CDR3: CASSYLDRGHTGELFF. Here the CDR3 DNA reads TGTGCCAGCAGTTACCTGGACAGGGGACACACCGGGGAGCTGTTTTTT.

V is TRBV7-9 and J is TRBJ1-4; D not certain. Germline CDR1 reads SEHNR; CDR2 reads FQNEAQ (reference sequence). Between the trimmed V and J ends, which lost 3 bases and 7 bases, there was a span of 3 bases. The CDR3 is 11 amino acids. CDR3 coding DNA: TGTGCCAGCAGCTTTTCTGAAAAACTGTTTTTT. This codes for CASSFSEKLFF. The full variable domain, in which reference TRBV7-9 and TRBJ1-4 provide the parts outside the CDR3, is DTGVSQNPRHKITKRGQNVTFRCDPISEHNRLYWYRQTLGQGPEFLTYFQNEAQLEKSRLLSDRFSAERPKGSFSTLEIQRTEQGDSAMYLCASSFSEKLFFGSGTQLSVL.

The CDR3 DNA is TGTGCCAGCAGCGATACCGGGACTAGAGACGAGACCCAGTACTTC. Amino acid sequence: CASSDTGTRDETQYF. The rearrangement links TRBV6-2 or TRBV6-3 to TRBJ2-5; 8 bases are shared with TRBD2. Germline-derived CDR1 and CDR2 are MNHEY and SVGEGT. With V trimmed by 6 bases and J by 5 bases, 11 bases remained unmatched. This CDR3 region has 15 residues.